What follows describes a single T cell receptor (beta chain). The read ends 3 residues before the CDR3 terminus; that terminus is restored from the germline J gene. This CDR3 has 13 residues. In germline, CDR1 is DFQATT, CDR2 SNEGSKA (reference sequence). Germline trimming cut 5 bases from V and 1 base from J; bases unmatched to any gene: 1. Here immunoSEQ multiplex PCR was the method, and the copy in TCRdb shows in-frame clones only, minus some. In all, the sample yields around 39,000 clones. HPV was found by MY09/MY11 PCR and dot-blot genotyping. This sample was taken from a study of T cells in women clearing cervical HPV infection. As for the study in general: Women with histologically confirmed HPV16-related CIN3 or worse, 2 with invasive cancer, served as cases.

Specimen: blood buffy coat. The chain joins TRBV20-1 to TRBJ2-3, with 9 nucleotides matching TRBD2. This receptor was obtained from a woman aged 18 to 75 with a cervical HPV16 infection that either progressed to CIN3+ or cleared (not recorded which). CDR3 region: CSARTSGTDTQYF. CDR3 DNA, as far as it was read: TGCAGTGCTCGGACTAGCGGCACAGATACG.